Only a few counts were recorded for the clone carrying this TCR beta chain. Its matching antigen is unknown. This entry comes from a study of beta chain features in type 1 diabetes. Study-level information: Taken together, all samples contributed approximately 110 million examined sorted cells.

All of the isolated RNA was reverse transcribed, so expressed TCRB transcripts were sequenced. Assay: immunoSEQ multiplex PCR; the TCRdb copy retains only in-frame clones and omits some. The data contain 200,000 to 250,000 clones, around a quarter of them singletons. This CDR3 has 13 amino acids. Trimming pared 3 bases from V and 7 bases from J, leaving 13 bases between. Germline V gene data show CDR1 as SEHNR and CDR2 as FQNEAQ (reference sequence). Whole-study results and caveats: Across patients, naive, central memory and Treg TCRB repertoires exhibited apparently greater similarity than was observed across healthy donors. Type 1 diabetes patients showed fewer insertions and more deletions at VDJ junctions.

The receptor comes from a young man in good health. The chain recombines TRBV7-9 with TRBJ2-7; maybe TRBD1 (5 bases). The sequenced material came from central memory CD4+ T cells from blood. The CDR3 DNA follows: TGTGCCAGCAGCTTCACGACAGTGGGAGAGCAGTACTTC. Amino acids: CASSFTTVGEQYF.